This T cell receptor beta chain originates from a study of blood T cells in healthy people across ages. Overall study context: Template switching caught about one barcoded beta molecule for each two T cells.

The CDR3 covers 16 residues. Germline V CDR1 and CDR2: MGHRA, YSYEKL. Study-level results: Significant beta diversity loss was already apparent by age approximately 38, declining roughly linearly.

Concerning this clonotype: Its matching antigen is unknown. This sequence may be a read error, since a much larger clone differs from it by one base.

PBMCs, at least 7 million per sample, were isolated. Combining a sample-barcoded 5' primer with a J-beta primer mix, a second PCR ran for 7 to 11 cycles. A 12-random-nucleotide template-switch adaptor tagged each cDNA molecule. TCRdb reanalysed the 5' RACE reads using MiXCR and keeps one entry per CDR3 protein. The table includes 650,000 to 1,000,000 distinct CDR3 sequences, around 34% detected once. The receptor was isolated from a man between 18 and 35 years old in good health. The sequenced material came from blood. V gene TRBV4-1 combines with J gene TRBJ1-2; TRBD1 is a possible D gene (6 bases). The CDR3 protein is CASGHPGQTAFYGYTF. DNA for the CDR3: TGCGCCAGCGGCCACCCTGGACAGACTGCCTTCTATGGCTACACCTTC.